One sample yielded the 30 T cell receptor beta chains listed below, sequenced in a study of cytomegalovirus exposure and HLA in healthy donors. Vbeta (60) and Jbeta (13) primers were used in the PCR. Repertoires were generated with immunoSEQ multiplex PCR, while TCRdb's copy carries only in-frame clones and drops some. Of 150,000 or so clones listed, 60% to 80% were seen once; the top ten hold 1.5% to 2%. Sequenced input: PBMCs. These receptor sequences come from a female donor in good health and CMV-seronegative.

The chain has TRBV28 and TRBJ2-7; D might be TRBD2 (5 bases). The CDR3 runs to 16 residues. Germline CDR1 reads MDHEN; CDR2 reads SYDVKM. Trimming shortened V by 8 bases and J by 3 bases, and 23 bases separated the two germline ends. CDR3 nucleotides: TGTGCCAGCCTATATACCGGAGGCCTAGACCTCTACGAGCAGTACTTC. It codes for CASLYTGGLDLYEQYF.

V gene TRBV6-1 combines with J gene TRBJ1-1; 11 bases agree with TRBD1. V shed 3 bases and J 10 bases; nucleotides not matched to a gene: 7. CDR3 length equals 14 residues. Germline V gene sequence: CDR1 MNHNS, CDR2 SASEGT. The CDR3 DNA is TGTGCCAGCAGTGACTGGACAGGGGGCCGTGTAGCTTTCTTT. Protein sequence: CASSDWTGGRVAFF.

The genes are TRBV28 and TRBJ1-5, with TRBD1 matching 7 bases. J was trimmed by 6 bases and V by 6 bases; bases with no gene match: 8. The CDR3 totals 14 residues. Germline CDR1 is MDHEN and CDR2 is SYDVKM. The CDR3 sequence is CASSSDRVGQPQHF. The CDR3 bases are TGTGCCAGCAGCTCAGACAGGGTCGGTCAGCCCCAGCATTTT.

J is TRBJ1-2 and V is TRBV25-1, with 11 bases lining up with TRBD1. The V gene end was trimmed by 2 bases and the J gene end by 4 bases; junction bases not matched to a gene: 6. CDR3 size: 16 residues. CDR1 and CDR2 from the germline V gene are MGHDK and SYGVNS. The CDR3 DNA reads TGTGCCAGCAGTGAAGAGGGACAGGGGGGGACCTATGGCTACACCTTC. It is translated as CASSEEGQGGTYGYTF.

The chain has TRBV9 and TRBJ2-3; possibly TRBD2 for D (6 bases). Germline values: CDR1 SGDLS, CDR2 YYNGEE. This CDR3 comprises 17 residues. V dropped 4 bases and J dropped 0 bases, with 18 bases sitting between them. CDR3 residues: CASSPVGTALSTDTQYF. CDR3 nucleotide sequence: TGTGCCAGCAGCCCGGTGGGGACTGCTTTGAGCACAGATACGCAGTATTTT.

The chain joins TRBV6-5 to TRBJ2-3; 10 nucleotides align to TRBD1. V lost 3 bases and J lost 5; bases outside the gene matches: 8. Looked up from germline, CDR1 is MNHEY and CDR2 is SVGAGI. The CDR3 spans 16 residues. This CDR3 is CASSYGWTGGLDTQYF. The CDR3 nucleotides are TGTGCCAGCAGTTATGGATGGACAGGGGGTTTAGATACGCAGTATTTT.

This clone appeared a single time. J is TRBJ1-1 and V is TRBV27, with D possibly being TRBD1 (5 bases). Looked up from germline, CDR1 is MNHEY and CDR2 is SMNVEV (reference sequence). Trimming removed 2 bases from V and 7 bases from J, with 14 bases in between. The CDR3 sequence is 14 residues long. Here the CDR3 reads CASSLIQAPYEAFF. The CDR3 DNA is TGTGCCAGCAGTTTAATACAGGCACCTTATGAAGCTTTCTTT.

CDR3 bases: TGTGCCAGCAGCGTAAGAGGGACAGGGCCCTACCAAGAGACCCAGTACTTC. Translated: CASSVRGTGPYQETQYF. This chain joins TRBV9 and TRBJ2-5, with 9 bases identical to TRBD1. The CDR3 spans 17 residues. Trimming removed 1 base from V and 0 bases from J; junction bases left unmatched: 7. Germline V gene lookup returns CDR1 SGDLS and CDR2 YYNGEE.

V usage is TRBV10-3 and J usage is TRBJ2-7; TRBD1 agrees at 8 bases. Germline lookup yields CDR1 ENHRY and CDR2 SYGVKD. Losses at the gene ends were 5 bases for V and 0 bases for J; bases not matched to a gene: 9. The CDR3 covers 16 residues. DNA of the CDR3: TGTGCCATCAGTCCAGCCGGAGACAGGGGCTCCTACGAGCAGTACTTC. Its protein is CAISPAGDRGSYEQYF.

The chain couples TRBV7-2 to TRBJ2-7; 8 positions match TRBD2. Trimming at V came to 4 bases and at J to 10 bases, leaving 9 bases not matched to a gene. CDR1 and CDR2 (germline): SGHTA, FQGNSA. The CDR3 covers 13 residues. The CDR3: CASSSGTSVPQYF. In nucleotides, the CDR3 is TGTGCCAGCAGCTCCGGGACTAGTGTTCCCCAGTACTTC. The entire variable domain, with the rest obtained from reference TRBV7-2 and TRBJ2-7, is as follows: GAGVSQSPSNKVTEKGKDVELRCDPISGHTALYWYRQSLGQGLEFLIYFQGNSAPDKSGLPSDRFSAERTGGSVSTLTIQRTQQEDSAVYLCASSSGTSVPQYFGPGTRLTVT.

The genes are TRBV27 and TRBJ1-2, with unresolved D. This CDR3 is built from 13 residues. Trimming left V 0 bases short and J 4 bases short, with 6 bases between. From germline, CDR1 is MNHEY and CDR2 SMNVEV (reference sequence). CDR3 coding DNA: TGTGCCAGCAGTTTATCCCCCCTCTATGGCTACACCTTC. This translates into CASSLSPLYGYTF.

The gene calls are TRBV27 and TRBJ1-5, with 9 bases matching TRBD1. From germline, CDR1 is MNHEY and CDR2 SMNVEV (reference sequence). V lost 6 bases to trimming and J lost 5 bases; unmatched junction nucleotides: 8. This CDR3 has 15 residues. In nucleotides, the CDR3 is TGTGCCAGCAGCCCTCGCCGGGACAGGGATCAGCCCCAGCATTTT. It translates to CASSPRRDRDQPQHF.

As DNA, the CDR3 is TGTGCCAGCACTGAACAGGGGACCACTGAAGCTTTCTTT. Encoded protein: CASTEQGTTEAFF. The chain links TRBV6-5 to TRBJ1-1; 7 bases are shared with TRBD1. This CDR3 region has 13 residues. Losses at the gene ends were 7 bases for V and 4 bases for J; bases not matched to a gene: 6. CDR1 MNHEY and CDR2 SVGAGI come from the germline V gene.

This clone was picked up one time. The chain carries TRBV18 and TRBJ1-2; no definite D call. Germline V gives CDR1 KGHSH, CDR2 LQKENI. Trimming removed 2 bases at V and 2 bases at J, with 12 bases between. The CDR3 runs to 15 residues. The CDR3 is CASSPVRVENYGYTF. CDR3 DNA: TGTGCCAGCTCACCAGTACGAGTTGAAAACTATGGCTACACCTTC. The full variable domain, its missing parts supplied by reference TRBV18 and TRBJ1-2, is NAGVMQNPRHLVRRRGQEARLRCSPMKGHSHVYWYRQLPEEGLKFMVYLQKENIIDESGMPKERFSAEFPKEGPSILRIQQVVRGDSAAYFCASSPVRVENYGYTFGSGTRLTVV.

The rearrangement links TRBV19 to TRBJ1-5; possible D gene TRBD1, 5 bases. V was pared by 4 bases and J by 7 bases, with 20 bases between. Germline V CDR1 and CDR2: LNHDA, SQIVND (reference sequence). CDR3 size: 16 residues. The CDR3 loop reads CASSRGWGGLGQPQHF. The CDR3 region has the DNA TGTGCCAGTAGTAGGGGTTGGGGGGGTCTAGGGCAGCCCCAGCATTTT.

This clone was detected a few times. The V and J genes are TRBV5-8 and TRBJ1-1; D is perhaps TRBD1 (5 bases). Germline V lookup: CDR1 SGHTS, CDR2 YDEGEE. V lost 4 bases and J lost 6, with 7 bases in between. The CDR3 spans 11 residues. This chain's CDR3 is CASSVTAEAFF. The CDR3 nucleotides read TGTGCCAGCAGCGTGACAGCTGAAGCTTTCTTT. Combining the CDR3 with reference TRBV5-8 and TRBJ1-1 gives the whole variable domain EAGVTQSPTHLIKTRGQQATLRCSPISGHTSVYWYQQALGLGLQFLLWYDEGEERNRGNFPPRFSGRQFPNYSSELNVNALELEDSALYLCASSVTAEAFFGQGTRLTVV.

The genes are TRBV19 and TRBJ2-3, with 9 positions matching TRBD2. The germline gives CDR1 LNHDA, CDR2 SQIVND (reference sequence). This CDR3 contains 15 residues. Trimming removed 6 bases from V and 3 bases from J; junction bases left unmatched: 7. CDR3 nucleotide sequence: TGTGCCAGTAGCCCCGGGACTAGCATTACAGATACGCAGTATTTT. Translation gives CASSPGTSITDTQYF.

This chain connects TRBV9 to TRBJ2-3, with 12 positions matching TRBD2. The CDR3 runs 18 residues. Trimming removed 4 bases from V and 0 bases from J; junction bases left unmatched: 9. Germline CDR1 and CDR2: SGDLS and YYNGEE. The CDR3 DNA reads TGTGCCAGCAGCCACAGACTAGCGGGGGCCGAAAGCACAGATACGCAGTATTTT. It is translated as CASSHRLAGAESTDTQYF.

The chain's CDR3 is CASSPGTGEEKLFF. The CDR3 DNA reads as TGTGCCAGCAGCCCCGGGACAGGGGAAGAAAAACTGTTTTTT. This chain uses TRBV7-9 with TRBJ1-4; 10 nucleotides line up with TRBD1. Per the germline V gene, CDR1 is SEHNR and CDR2 is FQNEAQ (reference sequence). The CDR3 has 14 residues. V was clipped by 5 bases and J by 8 bases; unmatched bases: 5.

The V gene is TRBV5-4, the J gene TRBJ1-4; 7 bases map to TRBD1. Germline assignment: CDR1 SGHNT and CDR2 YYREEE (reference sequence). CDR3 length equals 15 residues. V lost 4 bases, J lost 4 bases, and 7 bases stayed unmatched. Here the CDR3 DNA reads TGTGCCAGCAGCATCCAGTCAGGGGGTAATGAAAAACTGTTTTTT. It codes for CASSIQSGGNEKLFF. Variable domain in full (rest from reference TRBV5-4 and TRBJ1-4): ETGVTQSPTHLIKTRGQQVTLRCSSQSGHNTVSWYQQALGQGPQFIFQYYREEENGRGNFPPRFSGLQFPNYSSELNVNALELDDSALYLCASSIQSGGNEKLFFGSGTQLSVL.

CDR3 sequence (DNA): TGTGCTAGTGGTCCGGGACAGGTCCTAAATCAGCCCCAGCATTTT. Translated, it gives CASGPGQVLNQPQHF. The V call is TRBV12-5, the J call TRBJ1-5; 8 positions match TRBD1. Germline CDR1 and CDR2: LGHNT and FRNRAP. V lost 5 bases and J lost 4; bases outside the gene matches: 7. The CDR3 totals 15 residues.

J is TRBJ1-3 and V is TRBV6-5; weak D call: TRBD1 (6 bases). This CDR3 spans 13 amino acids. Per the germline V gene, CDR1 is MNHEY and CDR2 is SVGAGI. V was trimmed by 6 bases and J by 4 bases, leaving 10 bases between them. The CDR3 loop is CASRRTVGNTIYF. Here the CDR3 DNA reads TGTGCCAGCAGAAGGACAGTCGGAAACACCATATATTTT.

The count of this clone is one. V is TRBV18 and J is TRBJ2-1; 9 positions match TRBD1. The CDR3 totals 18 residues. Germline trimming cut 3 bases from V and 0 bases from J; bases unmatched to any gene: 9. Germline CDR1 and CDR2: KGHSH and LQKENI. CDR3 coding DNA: TGTGCCAGCTCACCGCCCAACAGGGGGCAAGCCTCCTACAATGAGCAGTTCTTC. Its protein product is CASSPPNRGQASYNEQFF.

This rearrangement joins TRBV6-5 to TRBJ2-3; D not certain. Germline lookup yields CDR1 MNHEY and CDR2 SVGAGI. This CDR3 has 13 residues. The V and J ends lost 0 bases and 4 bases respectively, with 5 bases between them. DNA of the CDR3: TGTGCCAGCAGTTACTCGAGTGCAGATACGCAGTATTTT. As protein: CASSYSSADTQYF.

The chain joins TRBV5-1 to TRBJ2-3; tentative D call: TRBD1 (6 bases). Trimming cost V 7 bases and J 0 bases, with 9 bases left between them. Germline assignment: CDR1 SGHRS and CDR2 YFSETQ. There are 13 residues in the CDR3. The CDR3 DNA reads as TGCGCCAGCGGGACAACAAGCACAGATACGCAGTATTTT. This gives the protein CASGTTSTDTQYF.

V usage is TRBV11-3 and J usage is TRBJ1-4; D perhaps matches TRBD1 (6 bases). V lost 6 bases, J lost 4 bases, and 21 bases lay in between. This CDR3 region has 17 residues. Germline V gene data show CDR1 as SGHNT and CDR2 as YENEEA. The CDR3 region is CASRSQRGKGDNEKLFF. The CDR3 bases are TGTGCCAGCAGGTCCCAACGCGGAAAGGGGGATAATGAAAAACTGTTTTTT. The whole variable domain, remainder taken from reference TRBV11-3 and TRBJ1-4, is EAGVVQSPRYKIIEKKQPVAFWCNPISGHNTLYWYLQNLGQGPELLIRYENEEAVDDSQLPKDRFSAERLKGVDSTLKIQPAELGDSAVYLCASRSQRGKGDNEKLFFGSGTQLSVL.

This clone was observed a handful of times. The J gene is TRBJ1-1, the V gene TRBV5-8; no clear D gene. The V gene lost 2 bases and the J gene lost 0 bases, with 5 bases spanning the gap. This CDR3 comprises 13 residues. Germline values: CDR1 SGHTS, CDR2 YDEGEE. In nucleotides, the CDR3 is TGTGCCAGCAGCTTAAGCATGAACACTGAAGCTTTCTTT. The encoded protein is CASSLSMNTEAFF.

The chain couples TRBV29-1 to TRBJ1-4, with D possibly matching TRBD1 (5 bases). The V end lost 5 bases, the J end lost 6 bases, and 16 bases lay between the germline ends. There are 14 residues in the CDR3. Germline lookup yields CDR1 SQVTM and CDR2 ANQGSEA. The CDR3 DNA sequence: TGCAGCGTTAGAATAGTAGGGGAAGATGAAAAACTGTTTTTT. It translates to CSVRIVGEDEKLFF.

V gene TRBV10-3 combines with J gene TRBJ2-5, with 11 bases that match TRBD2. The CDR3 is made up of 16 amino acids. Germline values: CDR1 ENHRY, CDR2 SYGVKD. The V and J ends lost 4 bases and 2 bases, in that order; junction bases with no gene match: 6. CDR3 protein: CAISVGTSGNQETQYF. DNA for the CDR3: TGTGCCATCAGTGTGGGGACTAGCGGCAATCAAGAGACCCAGTACTTC.

CDR3 nucleotides: TGTGCCAGCAGTTTAAGGACAGCCCGGCCCGATGAGCAGTTCTTC. This codes for CASSLRTARPDEQFF. The chain has TRBV28 and TRBJ2-1; D is possibly TRBD1 (6 bases). The germline V gene has CDR1 MDHEN and CDR2 SYDVKM. This CDR3 has 15 residues. The V end lost 2 bases, the J end lost 8 bases, and 16 bases lay between the germline ends. Combining the CDR3 with reference TRBV28 and TRBJ2-1 gives the whole variable domain DVKVTQSSRYLVKRTGEKVFLECVQDMDHENMFWYRQDPGLGLRLIYFSYDVKMKEKGDIPEGYSVSREKKERFSLILESASTNQTSMYLCASSLRTARPDEQFFGPGTRLTVL.